The clone carrying this T cell receptor (beta chain) was found once. Original handling: Cell counts per sample came from amplifying reference gene primers. Assay: immunoSEQ multiplex PCR; the TCRdb copy retains only in-frame clones and omits some. That table supplies the V and J calls and clone size; D and trimming were determined from the DNA. The data contain over 250,000 clones, about 90% of them seen just once; the ten biggest clones take up more than 1.5%. This sample is part of a study of blood T cell repertoires in COVID-19. Overall study context: From T cells, B-cell-depleted T cells, or PBMCs came the material, which was cDNA or gDNA.

Participants were aged roughly 18 to 95 years, lived in some 23 US areas, and enrolled virtually. Allocation to cohorts depended on clinical history reported by the participants. V was shortened by 1 base and J by 3 bases, with 15 bases between the two germline ends. CDR3 size: 16 residues. CDR1 MDHEN and CDR2 SYDVKM come from the germline V gene. This TCR was recovered from a woman in her sixties or seventies who had recovered from COVID-19. The sequencing sample was made of PBMCs or T cells enriched from blood (not recorded which). V usage is TRBV28 and J usage is TRBJ1-1; D uncertain. The CDR3 region is CASSLLSGYLDTEAFF. The CDR3 DNA reads as TGTGCCAGCAGTTTATTGTCGGGATATTTGGACACTGAAGCTTTCTTT.